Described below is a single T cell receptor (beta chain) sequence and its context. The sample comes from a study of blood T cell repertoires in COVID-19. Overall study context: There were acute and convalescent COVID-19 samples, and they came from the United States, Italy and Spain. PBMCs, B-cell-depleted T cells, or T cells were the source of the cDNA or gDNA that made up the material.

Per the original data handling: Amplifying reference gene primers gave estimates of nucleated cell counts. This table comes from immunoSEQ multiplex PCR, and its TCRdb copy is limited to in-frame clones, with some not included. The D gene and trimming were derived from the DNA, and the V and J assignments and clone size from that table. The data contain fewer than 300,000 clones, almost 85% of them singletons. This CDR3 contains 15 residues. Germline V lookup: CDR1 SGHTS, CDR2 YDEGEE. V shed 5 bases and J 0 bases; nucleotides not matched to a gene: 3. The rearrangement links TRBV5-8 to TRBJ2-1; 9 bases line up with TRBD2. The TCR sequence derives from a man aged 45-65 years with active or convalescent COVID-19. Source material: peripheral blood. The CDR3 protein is CASSLAGYSYNEQFF. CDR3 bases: TGTGCCAGCAGTCTAGCGGGATACTCCTACAATGAGCAGTTCTTC.